A selection of T cell receptor beta chains follows, all from one sample in a study of blood T cell repertoires in COVID-19. Only in-frame clones appear in the TCRdb table, and some are missing; sequencing was by immunoSEQ multiplex PCR. Of roughly 190,000 clones listed, roughly 86% were seen once; the top ten hold 7%. The specimen sequenced was peripheral blood. The source of these receptors is a woman older than 75 in a cohort sampled during active or convalescent COVID-19. Both conserved end residues are part of each CDR3. Each record gives: V gene, D gene, clone size, J gene, CDR3 protein, CDR3 DNA. D genes are given only for firm matches. Only part of the rows carry a size: once, few, many, or a class if the clone is expanded.

>TRBV24-1|TRBD1|.|TRBJ1-2
CATSGAGTGGSGYTF
TGTGCCACCAGTGGCGCCGGGACAGGGGGCTCTGGCTACACCTTC
>TRBV7-2|.|few|TRBJ2-4
CASSLATVAKNIQYF
TGTGCCAGCAGCTTAGCGACAGTAGCCAAAAACATTCAGTACTTC
>TRBV19|.|.|TRBJ2-5
CASSELPQETQYF
TGTGCCAGTAGTGAACTCCCCCAAGAGACCCAGTACTTC
>TRBV29-1|.|.|TRBJ2-5
CSVEASPAATQYF
TGCAGCGTTGAAGCGTCGCCAGCGGCGACCCAGTACTTC
>TRBV2|TRBD2|once|TRBJ2-7
CASNEAGGAYEQYF
TGTGCCAGCAACGAAGCGGGGGGAGCCTACGAGCAGTACTTC
>TRBV7-9|TRBD1|.|TRBJ1-2
CASRTHDRGDGYTF
TGTGCCAGCAGGACCCACGACAGGGGGGATGGCTACACCTTC
>TRBV5-6|.|.|TRBJ2-2
CASSLGGAARELFF
TGTGCCAGCAGCTTAGGAGGGGCAGCCCGGGAGCTGTTTTTT
>TRBV15|TRBD1|.|TRBJ2-5
CATSPRPGQGAWETQYF
TGTGCCACCAGCCCACGGCCGGGACAGGGGGCTTGGGAGACCCAGTACTTC
>TRBV24-1|TRBD2|.|TRBJ2-1
CATSDSRLAGAPSYNEQFF
TGTGCCACCAGTGATTCCCGACTAGCGGGGGCCCCCTCCTACAATGAGCAGTTCTTC
>TRBV28|TRBD1|.|TRBJ1-2
CASSLYLSGTGEWDGYTF
TGTGCCAGCAGCCTTTACCTCTCCGGGACAGGGGAATGGGATGGCTACACCTTC
>TRBV5-1|.|once|TRBJ2-5
CASSLAGGNLQETQYF
TGCGCCAGCAGCTTGGCAGGGGGGAACCTCCAAGAGACCCAGTACTTC
>TRBV11-2|.|once|TRBJ2-7
CASSPGSGFTYEQYF
TGTGCCAGCAGCCCCGGCTCAGGGTTCACCTACGAGCAGTACTTC
>TRBV7-2|.|.|TRBJ2-5
CASSFPRTTQETQYF
TGTGCCAGCAGCTTCCCAAGGACTACCCAAGAGACCCAGTACTTC
>TRBV28|.|.|TRBJ2-1
CASSFPGGYYNEQFF
TGTGCCAGCAGTTTTCCGGGGGGCTATTACAATGAGCAGTTCTTC
>TRBV19|TRBD2|.|TRBJ2-1
CASSIGAASGRGNEQFF
TGTGCCAGTAGTATAGGCGCGGCTAGCGGGAGGGGGAATGAGCAGTTCTTC
>TRBV9|TRBD1|.|TRBJ1-1
CASSVATGVGTEAFF
TGTGCCAGCAGCGTAGCTACAGGGGTGGGCACTGAAGCTTTCTTT
>TRBV7-9|TRBD1|.|TRBJ2-3
CASQGAGTDTQYF
TGTGCCAGCCAGGGGGCTGGTACAGATACGCAGTATTTT
>TRBV11-3|.|.|TRBJ2-5
CASSSRTATFGETQYF
TGTGCCAGCAGCTCCAGGACAGCCACCTTCGGGGAGACCCAGTACTTC
>TRBV7-9|TRBD1|.|TRBJ1-1
CASSLATGANTEAFF
TGTGCCAGCAGCTTAGCCACAGGGGCGAACACTGAAGCTTTCTTT
>TRBV10-3|TRBD1|.|TRBJ1-2
CATGQGLINYGYTF
TGTGCCACGGGACAGGGACTAATTAACTATGGCTACACCTTC
>TRBV4-3|.|.|TRBJ2-1
CASSQDFGLPPNEQFF
TGCGCCAGCAGCCAAGATTTTGGACTCCCCCCCAATGAGCAGTTCTTC
>TRBV19|TRBD1|.|TRBJ2-1
CASDRGTEQFF
TGTGCCAGCGACAGGGGGACTGAGCAGTTCTTC
>TRBV10-2|TRBD2|once|TRBJ2-3
CASRPSGHTDTQYF
TGCGCCAGTCGACCTAGCGGCCACACAGATACGCAGTATTTT
>TRBV28|.|.|TRBJ2-3
CASSLYLPDTQYF
TGTGCCAGCAGTTTATATCTACCAGATACGCAGTATTTT
>TRBV6-5|.|.|TRBJ2-7
CASSFSVFSSYEQYF
TGTGCCAGCAGTTTCTCGGTGTTCAGCTCCTACGAGCAGTACTTC
>TRBV11-2|.|.|TRBJ2-3
CASSARWDTQYF
TGTGCCAGCAGCGCTAGGTGGGATACGCAGTATTTT
>TRBV27|TRBD2|.|TRBJ2-7
CASSLWLAGGSTYEQYF
TGTGCCAGCAGTTTATGGCTAGCGGGGGGTTCGACCTACGAGCAGTACTTC
>TRBV9|.|.|TRBJ2-5
CASSVGRGETQYF
TGTGCCAGCAGCGTAGGAAGGGGAGAGACCCAGTACTTC
>TRBV11-2|.|.|TRBJ2-3
CASSSGFSTDTQYF
TGTGCCAGCAGCTCGGGGTTCTCCACAGATACGCAGTATTTT
>TRBV7-2|.|.|TRBJ1-2
CASSLRGIVEGYTF
TGTGCCAGCAGCCTGCGGGGAATCGTCGAAGGCTACACCTTC
>TRBV25-1|.|.|TRBJ1-1
CASSVGLHTEAFF
TGTGCCAGCAGTGTGGGACTGCACACTGAAGCTTTCTTT
>TRBV5-1|.|.|TRBJ2-5
CASSLSGSQETQYF
TGCGCCAGCAGCCTGTCGGGTAGTCAAGAGACCCAGTACTTC
>TRBV19|.|.|TRBJ2-5
CASSLTTRGTGETQYF
TGTGCCAGTAGTTTAACAACCAGGGGAACCGGGGAGACCCAGTACTTC
>TRBV27|TRBD1|.|TRBJ2-1
CASSLGQGAGEQFF
TGTGCCAGCAGTTTAGGGCAGGGGGCGGGTGAGCAGTTCTTC
>TRBV19|.|.|TRBJ1-2
CASQRGTLTGGYTF
TGTGCCAGCCAACGGGGGACCCTTACGGGGGGCTACACCTTC
>TRBV7-9|.|.|TRBJ1-6
CASSWTTDSPPLHF
TGTGCCAGCAGTTGGACAACGGACAGTCCACCCCTCCACTTT
>TRBV28|.|.|TRBJ2-5
CASSFPTESQETQYF
TGTGCCAGCAGTTTCCCGACAGAAAGCCAAGAGACCCAGTACTTC
>TRBV6-2/TRBV6-3|TRBD1|.|TRBJ1-1
CASSYSRTGSMNTEAFF
TGTGCCAGCAGTTACTCACGGACAGGTTCTATGAACACTGAAGCTTTCTTT
>TRBV5-1|.|.|TRBJ1-2
CASSLAMGGNYGYTF
TGCGCCAGCAGCTTGGCCATGGGGGGGAACTATGGCTACACCTTC
>TRBV7-8|TRBD1|.|TRBJ2-2
CASDKRQGAGELFF
TGTGCCAGCGATAAACGACAGGGTGCCGGGGAGCTGTTTTTT
>TRBV9|TRBD2|.|TRBJ2-5
CASSEGSGTGGETQYF
TGTGCCAGCAGCGAGGGTAGCGGGACGGGAGGGGAGACCCAGTACTTC
>TRBV4-2|.|.|TRBJ2-1
CASSRERGDSSRNEQFF
TGTGCCAGCAGCCGGGAAAGAGGGGACTCCAGCCGGAATGAGCAGTTCTTC
>TRBV6-2/TRBV6-3|TRBD2|.|TRBJ2-1
CASSYGSRLAGGSYNEQFF
TGTGCCAGCAGTTACGGGTCCCGGCTCGCGGGAGGATCCTACAATGAGCAGTTCTTC
>TRBV5-4|.|.|TRBJ1-2
CASSLQRDYGYTF
TGTGCCAGCAGCTTGCAACGGGACTATGGCTACACCTTC
>TRBV5-1|TRBD2|.|TRBJ2-7
CASSLGGGLNYEQYF
TGCGCCAGCAGCTTGGGCGGGGGGCTAAATTACGAGCAGTACTTC
>TRBV14|TRBD2|.|TRBJ2-1
CASSRGLAGGRKYNEQFF
TGTGCCAGCAGCCGAGGACTAGCGGGGGGGAGAAAATACAATGAGCAGTTCTTC
>TRBV3-1/TRBV3-2|.|.|TRBJ1-4
CASSQGGAGEKLFF
TGTGCCAGCAGCCAGGGGGGGGCGGGAGAAAAACTGTTTTTT
>TRBV5-1|TRBD1|.|TRBJ1-1
CASSATQGTTEAFF
TGCGCCAGCAGCGCCACACAGGGGACCACTGAAGCTTTCTTT
>TRBV6-2/TRBV6-3|.|.|TRBJ2-1
CASSSTGVIVNEQFF
TGTGCCAGCAGTTCTACGGGGGTTATTGTCAATGAGCAGTTCTTC
>TRBV28|TRBD1|.|TRBJ1-2
CASSSPGGGFYGYTF
TGTGCCAGCAGTTCGCCAGGGGGCGGATTTTATGGCTACACCTTC
>TRBV5-1|.|few|TRBJ1-1
CASRLQGSVTEAFF
TGCGCCAGCAGACTTCAGGGTAGTGTCACTGAAGCTTTCTTT
>TRBV3-1/TRBV3-2|.|.|TRBJ1-5
CASSQASRGFNQPQHF
TGTGCCAGCAGCCAAGCTTCTCGTGGCTTCAATCAGCCCCAGCATTTT
>TRBV20-1|TRBD2|.|TRBJ2-1
CSATAGSGQFF
TGCAGTGCTACAGCGGGATCGGGACAGTTCTTC
>TRBV15|TRBD1|few|TRBJ1-3
CATSSRHRGNSGNTIYF
TGTGCCACCAGCAGTCGCCACAGGGGGAACTCTGGAAACACCATATATTTT